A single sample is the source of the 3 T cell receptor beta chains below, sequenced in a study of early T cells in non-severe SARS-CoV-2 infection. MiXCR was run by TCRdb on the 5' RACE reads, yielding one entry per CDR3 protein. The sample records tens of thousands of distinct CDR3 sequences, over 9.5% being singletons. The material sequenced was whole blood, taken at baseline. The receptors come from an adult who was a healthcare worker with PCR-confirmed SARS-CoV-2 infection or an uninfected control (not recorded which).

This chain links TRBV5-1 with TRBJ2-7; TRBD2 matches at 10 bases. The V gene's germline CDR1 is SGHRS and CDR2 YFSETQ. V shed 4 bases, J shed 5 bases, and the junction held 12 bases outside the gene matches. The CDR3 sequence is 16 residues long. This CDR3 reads CASSRLTSGIVHEQYF. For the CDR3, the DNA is TGCGCCAGCAGCCGGCTAACTAGCGGGATCGTCCACGAGCAGTACTTC.

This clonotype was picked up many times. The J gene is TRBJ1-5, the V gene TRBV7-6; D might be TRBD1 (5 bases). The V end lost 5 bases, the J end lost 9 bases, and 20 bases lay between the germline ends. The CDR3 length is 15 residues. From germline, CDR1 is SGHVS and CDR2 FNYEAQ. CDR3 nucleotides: TGTGCCAGCAGCCTTACAGGAGGTGGCGGTTTGCCCCAGCATTTT. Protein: CASSLTGGGGLPQHF.

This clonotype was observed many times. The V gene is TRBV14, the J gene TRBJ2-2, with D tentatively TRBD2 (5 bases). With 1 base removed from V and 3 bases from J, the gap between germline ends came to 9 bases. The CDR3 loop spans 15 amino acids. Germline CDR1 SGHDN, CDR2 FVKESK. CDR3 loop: CASSQAERYTGELFF. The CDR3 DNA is TGTGCCAGCAGCCAAGCGGAGCGGTACACCGGGGAGCTGTTTTTT.